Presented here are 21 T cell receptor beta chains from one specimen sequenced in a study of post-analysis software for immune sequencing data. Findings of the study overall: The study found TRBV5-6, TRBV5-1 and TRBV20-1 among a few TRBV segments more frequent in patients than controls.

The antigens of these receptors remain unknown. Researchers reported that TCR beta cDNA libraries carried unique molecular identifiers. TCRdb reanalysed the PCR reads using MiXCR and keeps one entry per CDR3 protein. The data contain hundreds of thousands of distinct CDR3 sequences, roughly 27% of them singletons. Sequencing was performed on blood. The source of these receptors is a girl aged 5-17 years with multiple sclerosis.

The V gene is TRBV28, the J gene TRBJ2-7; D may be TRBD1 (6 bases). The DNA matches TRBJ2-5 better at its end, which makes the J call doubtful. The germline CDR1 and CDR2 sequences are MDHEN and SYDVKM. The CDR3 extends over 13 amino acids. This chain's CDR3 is CASSGQSRETQYF. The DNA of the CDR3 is TGTGCCAGCAGCGGACAGAGCCGAGAGACCCAGTACTTC.

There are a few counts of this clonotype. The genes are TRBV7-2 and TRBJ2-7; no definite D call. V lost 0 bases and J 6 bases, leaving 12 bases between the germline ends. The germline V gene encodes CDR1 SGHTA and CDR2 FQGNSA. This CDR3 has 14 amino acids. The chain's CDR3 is CASSLAHRNSEQYF. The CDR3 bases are TGTGCCAGCAGCTTAGCGCATAGAAACTCCGAGCAGTACTTC.

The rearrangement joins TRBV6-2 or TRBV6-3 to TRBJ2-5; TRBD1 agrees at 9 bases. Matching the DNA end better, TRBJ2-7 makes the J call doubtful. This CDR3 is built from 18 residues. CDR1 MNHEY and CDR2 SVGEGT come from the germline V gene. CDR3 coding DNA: TGTGCCAGCAGTTTCCCCCTCGGGACAGGGACTTTCTACTACGAGCAGTACTTC. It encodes CASSFPLGTGTFYYEQYF.

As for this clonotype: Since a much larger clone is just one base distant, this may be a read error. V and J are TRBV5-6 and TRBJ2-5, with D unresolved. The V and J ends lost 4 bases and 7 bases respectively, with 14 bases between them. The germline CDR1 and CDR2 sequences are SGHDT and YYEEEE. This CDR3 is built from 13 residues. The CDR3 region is CASSPEDPWTQYF. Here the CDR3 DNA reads TGTGCCAGCAGCCCCGAGGACCCCTGGACCCAGTACTTC.

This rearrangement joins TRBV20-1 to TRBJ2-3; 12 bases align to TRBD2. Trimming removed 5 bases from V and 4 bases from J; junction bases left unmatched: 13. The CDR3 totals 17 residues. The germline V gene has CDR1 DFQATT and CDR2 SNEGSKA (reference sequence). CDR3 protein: CSALLAGGLERADTQYF. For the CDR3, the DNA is TGCAGTGCTTTACTAGCGGGGGGCCTAGAGCGCGCAGATACGCAGTATTTT.

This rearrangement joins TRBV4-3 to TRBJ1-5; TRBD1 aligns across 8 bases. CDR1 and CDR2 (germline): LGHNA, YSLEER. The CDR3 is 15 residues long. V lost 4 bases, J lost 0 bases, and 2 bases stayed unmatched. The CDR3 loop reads CASSRGQASNQPQHF. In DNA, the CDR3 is TGCGCCAGCAGCCGGGGACAGGCTAGCAATCAGCCCCAGCATTTT.

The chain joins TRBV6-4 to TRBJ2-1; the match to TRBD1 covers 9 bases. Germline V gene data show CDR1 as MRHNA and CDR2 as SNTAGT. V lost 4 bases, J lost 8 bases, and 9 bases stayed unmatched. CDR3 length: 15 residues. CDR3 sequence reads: CASSVTGGASDEQFF. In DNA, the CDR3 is TGTGCCAGCAGTGTAACAGGGGGCGCGTCCGATGAGCAGTTCTTC.

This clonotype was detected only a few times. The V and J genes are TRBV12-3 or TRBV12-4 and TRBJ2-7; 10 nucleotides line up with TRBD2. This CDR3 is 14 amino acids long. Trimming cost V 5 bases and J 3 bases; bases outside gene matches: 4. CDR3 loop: CASSLQREGYEQYF. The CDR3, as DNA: TGTGCCAGCAGTCTGCAGCGGGAGGGCTACGAGCAGTACTTC.

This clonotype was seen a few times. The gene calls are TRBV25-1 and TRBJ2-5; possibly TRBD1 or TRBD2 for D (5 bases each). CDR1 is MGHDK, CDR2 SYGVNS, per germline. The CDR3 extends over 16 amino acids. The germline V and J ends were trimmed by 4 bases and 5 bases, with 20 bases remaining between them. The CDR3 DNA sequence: TGTGCCAGCAGTGTTTTCCAGGGTCGAGGGGACGAGACCCAGTACTTC. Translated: CASSVFQGRGDETQYF.

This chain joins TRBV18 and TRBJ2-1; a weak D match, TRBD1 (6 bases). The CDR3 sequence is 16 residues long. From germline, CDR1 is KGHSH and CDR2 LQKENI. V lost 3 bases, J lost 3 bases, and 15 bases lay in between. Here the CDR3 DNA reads TGTGCCAGCTCACCCGGGACAACTAGGGTCTACAATGAGCAGTTCTTC. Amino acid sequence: CASSPGTTRVYNEQFF.

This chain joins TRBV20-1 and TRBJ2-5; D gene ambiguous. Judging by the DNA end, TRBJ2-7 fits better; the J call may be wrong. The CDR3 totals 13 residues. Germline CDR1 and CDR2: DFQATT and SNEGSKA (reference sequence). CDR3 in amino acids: CSARDATQDEQYF. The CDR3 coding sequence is TGCAGTGCTAGAGATGCCACTCAGGACGAGCAGTACTTC.

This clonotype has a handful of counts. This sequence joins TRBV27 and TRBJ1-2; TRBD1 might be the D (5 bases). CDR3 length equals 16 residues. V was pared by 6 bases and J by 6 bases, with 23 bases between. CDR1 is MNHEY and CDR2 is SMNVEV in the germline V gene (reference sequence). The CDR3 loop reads CASRGDTGPLTNGYTF. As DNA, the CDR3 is TGTGCCAGCAGGGGTGATACGGGGCCACTAACTAATGGCTACACCTTC.

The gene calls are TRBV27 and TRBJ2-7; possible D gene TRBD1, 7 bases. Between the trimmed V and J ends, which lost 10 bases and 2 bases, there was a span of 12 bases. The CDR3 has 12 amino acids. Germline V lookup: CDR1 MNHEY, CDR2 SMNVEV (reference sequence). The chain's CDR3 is CATRGVTYEQYF. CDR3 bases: TGTGCCACCAGGGGGGTGACCTACGAGCAGTACTTC.

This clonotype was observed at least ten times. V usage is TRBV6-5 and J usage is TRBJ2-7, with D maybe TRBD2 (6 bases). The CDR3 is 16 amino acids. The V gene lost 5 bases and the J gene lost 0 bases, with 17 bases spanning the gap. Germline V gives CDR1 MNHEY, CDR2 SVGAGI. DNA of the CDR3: TGTGCCAGCAGTCGGTCCGGGAGCGCAACCTCCTACGAGCAGTACTTC. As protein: CASSRSGSATSYEQYF.

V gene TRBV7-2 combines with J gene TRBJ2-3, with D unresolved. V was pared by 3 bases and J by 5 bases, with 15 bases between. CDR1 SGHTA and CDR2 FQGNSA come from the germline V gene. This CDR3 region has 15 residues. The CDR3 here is CASSFDGSARDTQYF. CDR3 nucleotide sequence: TGTGCCAGCAGCTTTGATGGGTCGGCACGAGATACGCAGTATTTT.

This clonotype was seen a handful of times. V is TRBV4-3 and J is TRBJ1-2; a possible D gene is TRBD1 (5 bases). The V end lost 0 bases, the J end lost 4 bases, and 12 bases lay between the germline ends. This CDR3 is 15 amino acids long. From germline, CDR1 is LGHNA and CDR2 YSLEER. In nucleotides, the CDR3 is TGCGCCAGCAGCCAAGATCTAGACAGAAGCTATGGCTACACCTTC. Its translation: CASSQDLDRSYGYTF.

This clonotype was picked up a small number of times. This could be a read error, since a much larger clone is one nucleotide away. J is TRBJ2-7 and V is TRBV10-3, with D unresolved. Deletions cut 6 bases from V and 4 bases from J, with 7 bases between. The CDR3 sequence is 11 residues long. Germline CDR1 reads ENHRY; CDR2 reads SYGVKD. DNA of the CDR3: TGTGCCATCAGGGAAAGGTACGAGCAGTACTTC. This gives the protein CAIRERYEQYF.

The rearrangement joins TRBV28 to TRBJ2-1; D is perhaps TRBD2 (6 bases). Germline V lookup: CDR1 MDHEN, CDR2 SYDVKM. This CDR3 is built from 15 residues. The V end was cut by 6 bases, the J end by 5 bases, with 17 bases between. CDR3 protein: CASSSLAVADNEQFF. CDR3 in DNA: TGTGCCAGCAGCTCCCTGGCGGTAGCGGACAATGAGCAGTTCTTC.

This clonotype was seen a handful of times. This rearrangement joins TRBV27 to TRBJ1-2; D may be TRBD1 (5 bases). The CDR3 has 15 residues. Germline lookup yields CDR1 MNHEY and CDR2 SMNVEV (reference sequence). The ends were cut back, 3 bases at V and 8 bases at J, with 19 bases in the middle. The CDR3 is CASSFRGGGREGYTF. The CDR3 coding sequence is TGTGCCAGCAGTTTCCGTGGCGGGGGACGAGAGGGCTACACCTTC.

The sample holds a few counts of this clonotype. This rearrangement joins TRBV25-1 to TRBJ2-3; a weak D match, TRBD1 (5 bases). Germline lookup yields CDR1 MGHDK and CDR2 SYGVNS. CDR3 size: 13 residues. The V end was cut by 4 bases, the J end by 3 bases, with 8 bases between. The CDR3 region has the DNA TGTGCCAGCAGTGCGACAGCAACAGATACGCAGTATTTT. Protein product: CASSATATDTQYF.

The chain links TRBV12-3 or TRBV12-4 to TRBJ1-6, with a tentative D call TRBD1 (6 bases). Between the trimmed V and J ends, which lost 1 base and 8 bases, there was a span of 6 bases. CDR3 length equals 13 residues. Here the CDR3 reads CASSLDRDSPLHF. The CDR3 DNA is TGTGCCAGCAGTTTAGACAGGGATTCACCCCTCCACTTT.